The 24 T cell receptor beta chains presented below share a single source sample, sequenced in a study of monozygotic twins with inflammatory bowel disease. TCRdb reprocessed the 5' RACE reads and keeps a single row for each CDR3 protein, giving no DNA. In all, the sample yields more than 110,000 distinct CDR3 sequences. The sample consisted of blood. The receptor set was obtained from a human donor with ulcerative colitis or Crohn's disease, or a healthy co-twin of an affected twin (not recorded which).

The chain carries TRBV12-3 or TRBV12-4 and TRBJ1-5. CDR3 size: 16 residues. The CDR3 spells CASSLMVVGRNQPQHF.

The V gene is TRBV5-1, the J gene TRBJ2-3; TCRdb selects TRBD1, and the lack of DNA leaves this call unchecked. CDR1 is SGHRS, CDR2 YFSETQ, per germline. The CDR3 runs 13 residues. The CDR3 protein is CASSLEQGSQQYF.

This sequence joins TRBV4-2 and TRBJ2-3; TCRdb's D gene call, TRBD1, goes unchecked for lack of DNA. CDR1 is LGHNA, CDR2 YNFKEQ, per germline. The CDR3 contains 17 residues. The CDR3: CASSHLGPRGGTDTQYF.

The rearrangement links TRBV27 to TRBJ1-2; TCRdb selects TRBD1, and the lack of DNA leaves this call unchecked. The germline gives CDR1 MNHEY, CDR2 SMNVEV (reference sequence). The CDR3 runs to 14 residues. The CDR3 here is CASSLSTGLGGYTF.

The chain has TRBV7-2 and TRBJ2-3; as DNA is missing, the TRBD2 call by TCRdb cannot be tested. This CDR3 contains 17 residues. Germline assignment: CDR1 SGHTA and CDR2 FQGNSA. CDR3 in amino acids: CASSLRAAGGPGDTQYF. The complete variable domain, with remaining parts taken from reference TRBV7-2 and TRBJ2-3, reads GAGVSQSPSNKVTEKGKDVELRCDPISGHTALYWYRQSLGQGLEFLIYFQGNSAPDKSGLPSDRFSAERTGGSVSTLTIQRTQQEDSAVYLCASSLRAAGGPGDTQYFGPGTRLTVL.

The rearrangement uses TRBV7-3 and TRBJ1-2. The CDR3 consists of 15 residues. The V gene's germline CDR1 is SGHTA and CDR2 FQGTGA. CDR3 loop: CASSLSGRANYGYTF. Variable domain in full (rest from reference TRBV7-3 and TRBJ1-2): GAGVSQTPSNKVTEKGKYVELRCDPISGHTALYWYRQSLGQGPEFLIYFQGTGAADDSGLPNDRFFAVRPEGSVSTLKIQRTERGDSAVYLCASSLSGRANYGYTFGSGTRLTVV.

The V call is TRBV2, the J call TRBJ1-1; TCRdb proposes TRBD1, but this gene call is untestable without DNA. The CDR3 is 13 residues long. Germline loops: CDR1 SNHLY, CDR2 FYNNEI. The chain's CDR3 is CASRGQVGTEAFF.

The chain couples TRBV29-1 to TRBJ2-5; the D call of TRBD2 rests on TCRdb alone, since no DNA is present to check it. The CDR3 length is 14 residues. Germline CDR1 is SQVTM and CDR2 is ANQGSEA. The CDR3 spells CSARGSGSWETQYF.

CDR3 region: CSVAGLGYTEAFF. The gene calls are TRBV29-1 and TRBJ1-1. Germline CDR1 SQVTM, CDR2 ANQGSEA. The length of the CDR3 is 13 residues.

The rearrangement links TRBV28 to TRBJ1-2; TCRdb's D call, TRBD1, is unchecked because there is no DNA. The CDR3 sequence is 15 residues long. Germline V gene data show CDR1 as MDHEN and CDR2 as SYDVKM. The CDR3 protein is CASSVEARTGYGYTF.

J is TRBJ2-6 and V is TRBV13. The CDR3 is 15 residues long. Germline CDR1 and CDR2: PRHDT and FYEKMQ (reference sequence). The CDR3 sequence is CASSFGESGANVLTF.

CDR3 residues: CSAADRVTKNIQYF. The chain is built from TRBV20-1 and TRBJ2-4; as DNA is missing, the TRBD1 call by TCRdb cannot be tested. The germline CDR1 and CDR2 sequences are DFQATT and SNEGSKA (reference sequence). This CDR3 spans 14 amino acids.

The V and J genes are TRBV7-3 and TRBJ2-3; there is no DNA to check the TCRdb D call of TRBD2. This CDR3 has 16 residues. From germline, CDR1 is SGHTA and CDR2 FQGTGA. CDR3 region: CASSTRTSGATDTQYF.

The J gene is TRBJ1-1, the V gene TRBV6-1. The CDR3 consists of 13 residues. Germline V gene data show CDR1 as MNHNS and CDR2 as SASEGT. This CDR3 reads CASKRERWTEAFF.

This chain links TRBV7-3 with TRBJ1-5; the TCRdb D gene call, TRBD1, has no DNA to confirm it. Germline lookup yields CDR1 SGHTA and CDR2 FQGTGA. The CDR3 extends over 13 amino acids. The CDR3 spells CASSLGRNQPQHF. Supplemented by reference TRBV7-3 and TRBJ1-5, the full variable domain reads GAGVSQTPSNKVTEKGKYVELRCDPISGHTALYWYRQSLGQGPEFLIYFQGTGAADDSGLPNDRFFAVRPEGSVSTLKIQRTERGDSAVYLCASSLGRNQPQHFGDGTRLSIL.

The chain recombines TRBV20-1 with TRBJ2-7; there is no DNA to check the TCRdb D call of TRBD2. The CDR3 spans 13 residues. Germline loops: CDR1 DFQATT, CDR2 SNEGSKA (reference sequence). This chain's CDR3 is CSARQAEPYEQYF.

The chain combines TRBV29-1 with TRBJ2-3. From germline, CDR1 is SQVTM and CDR2 ANQGSEA. The CDR3 has 13 residues. The CDR3 reads CSVVARFTDTQYF.

The chain combines TRBV5-1 with TRBJ2-2. Germline loops: CDR1 SGHRS, CDR2 YFSETQ. The CDR3 runs 16 residues. CDR3 amino acids: CASSQGQASNTGELFF.

The genes are TRBV20-1 and TRBJ2-1; no DNA is available, so the TRBD2 call from TCRdb remains unchecked. Germline CDR1 DFQATT, CDR2 SNEGSKA (reference sequence). The CDR3 sequence is 15 residues long. This CDR3 is CSAISGTSSYNEQFF.

This rearrangement joins TRBV7-4 to TRBJ1-5; TCRdb picks TRBD1, but there is no DNA to check that call. Germline assignment: CDR1 SGHVT and CDR2 SQSDAQ. CDR3 length equals 17 residues. This CDR3 is CASSSDFRDRGNQPQHF.

The chain carries TRBV24-1 and TRBJ2-1. The CDR3 has 13 amino acids. Germline V gene sequence: CDR1 KGHDR, CDR2 SFDVKD. The CDR3 loop reads CATSEVLDNEQFF.

This CDR3 reads CSAYGGRNYGYTF. The chain uses TRBV20-1 and TRBJ1-2. The V gene's germline CDR1 is DFQATT and CDR2 SNEGSKA (reference sequence). This CDR3 is built from 13 residues.

This chain links TRBV5-1 with TRBJ2-3; TCRdb indicates TRBD1, and absent DNA this call remains unverified. Germline assignment: CDR1 SGHRS and CDR2 YFSETQ. The CDR3 contains 15 residues. This CDR3 reads CASSIAGDYTDTQYF.

V usage is TRBV3-1 and J usage is TRBJ2-1; TCRdb lists TRBD1, though no DNA is available to test this call. Germline assignment: CDR1 LGHDT and CDR2 YNNKEL (reference sequence). CDR3 length equals 13 residues. CDR3 amino acids: CASSQERGTEQFF.